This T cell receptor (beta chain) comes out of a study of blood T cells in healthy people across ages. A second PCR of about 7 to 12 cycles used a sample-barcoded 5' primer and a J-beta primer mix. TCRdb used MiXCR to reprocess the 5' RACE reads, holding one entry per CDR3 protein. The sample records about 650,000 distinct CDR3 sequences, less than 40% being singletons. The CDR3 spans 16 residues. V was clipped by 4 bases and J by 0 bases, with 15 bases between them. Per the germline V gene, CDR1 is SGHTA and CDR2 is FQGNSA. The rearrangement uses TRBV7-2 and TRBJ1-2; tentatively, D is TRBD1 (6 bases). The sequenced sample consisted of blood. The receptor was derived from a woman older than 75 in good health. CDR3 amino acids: CASSSTGTRTNYGYTF. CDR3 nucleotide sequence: TGTGCCAGCAGCTCCACAGGGACGAGGACTAACTATGGCTACACCTTC. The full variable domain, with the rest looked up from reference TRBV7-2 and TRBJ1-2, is GAGVSQSPSNKVTEKGKDVELRCDPISGHTALYWYRQSLGQGLEFLIYFQGNSAPDKSGLPSDRFSAERTGGSVSTLTIQRTQQEDSAVYLCASSSTGTRTNYGYTFGSGTRLTVV.